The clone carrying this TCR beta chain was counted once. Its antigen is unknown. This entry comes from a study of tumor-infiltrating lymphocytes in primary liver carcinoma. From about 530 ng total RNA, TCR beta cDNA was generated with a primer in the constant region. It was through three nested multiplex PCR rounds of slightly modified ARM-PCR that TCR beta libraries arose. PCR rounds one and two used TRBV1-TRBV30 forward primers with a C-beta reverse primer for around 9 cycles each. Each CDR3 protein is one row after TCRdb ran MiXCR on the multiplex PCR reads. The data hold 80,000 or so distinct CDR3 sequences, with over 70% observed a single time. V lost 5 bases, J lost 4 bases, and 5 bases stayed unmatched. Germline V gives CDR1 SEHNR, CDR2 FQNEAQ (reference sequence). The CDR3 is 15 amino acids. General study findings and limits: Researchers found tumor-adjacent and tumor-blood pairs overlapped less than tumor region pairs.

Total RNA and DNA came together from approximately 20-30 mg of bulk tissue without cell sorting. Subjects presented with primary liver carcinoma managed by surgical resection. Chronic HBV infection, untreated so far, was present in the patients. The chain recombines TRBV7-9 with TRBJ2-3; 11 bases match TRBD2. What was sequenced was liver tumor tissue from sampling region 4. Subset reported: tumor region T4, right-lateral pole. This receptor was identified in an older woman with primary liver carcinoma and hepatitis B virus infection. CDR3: CASSMTSGMADTQYF. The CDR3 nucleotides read TGTGCCAGCAGCATGACTAGCGGGATGGCAGATACGCAGTATTTT.